These 13 T cell receptor beta chains came from one sample sequenced in a study of T cell responses to AZD1222 COVID-19 vaccine. Libraries were prepared by immunoSEQ multiplex PCR; TCRdb keeps only in-frame clonotypes and omits some of them. The table lists nearly 110,000 clones, 91% of them singletons, with approximately 22% in the top ten. This sample comprised peripheral blood, obtained on day 0 of AZD1222 vaccination. The receptors stem from an adult in good health.

This rearrangement joins TRBV27 to TRBJ1-1; no clear D gene. Germline loops: CDR1 MNHEY, CDR2 SMNVEV (reference sequence). The CDR3 covers 14 residues. Trimming took 8 bases from V and 1 from J, leaving 14 bases between them. CDR3: CASRQPGGNTEAFF. Written as DNA, the CDR3 is TGTGCCAGCCGACAACCCGGCGGGAACACTGAAGCTTTCTTT.

This CDR3 is CASSLGDSENEKLFF. CDR3 in DNA: TGTGCCAGCAGCTTAGGGGACAGTGAGAATGAAAAACTGTTTTTT. The chain couples TRBV7-9 to TRBJ1-4; 7 nucleotides align to TRBD1. The CDR3 length is 15 residues. V dropped 1 base and J dropped 5; count of bases not matched to a gene: 4. CDR1 is SEHNR and CDR2 is FQNEAQ in the germline V gene (reference sequence).

The chain combines TRBV30 with TRBJ1-4; 8 bases match TRBD1. The CDR3 is 12 amino acids. The germline V gene encodes CDR1 GTSNPN and CDR2 SVGIG (reference sequence). V lost 4 bases, J lost 7 bases, and 2 bases stayed unmatched. CDR3 nucleotide sequence: TGTGCCTGGACAGGGGGCGTTGAAAAACTGTTTTTT. It specifies CAWTGGVEKLFF.

The genes are TRBV3-1 (or the pseudogene TRBV3-2) and TRBJ2-3, with D possibly being TRBD1 or TRBD2 (6 bases each). CDR1 is LGHDT and CDR2 is YNNKEL in the germline V gene (reference sequence). This CDR3 has 18 residues. V lost 3 bases to trimming and J lost 6 bases, with 25 bases between them. CDR3: CASSQAFSSSGASDTQYF. DNA of the CDR3: TGTGCCAGCAGCCAGGCCTTCTCTAGTTCGGGGGCCTCCGATACGCAGTATTTT.

The chain combines TRBV29-1 with TRBJ1-4, with unresolved D. V was shortened by 6 bases and J by 8 bases, with 10 bases between the two germline ends. The CDR3 consists of 11 residues. Germline lookup yields CDR1 SQVTM and CDR2 ANQGSEA. CDR3 in DNA: TGCAGCGTCTGGGTAGGCGAAAAACTGTTTTTT. It specifies CSVWVGEKLFF.

The J gene is TRBJ2-7, the V gene TRBV19, with D perhaps being TRBD1 or TRBD2 (5 bases each). This CDR3 spans 15 amino acids. Trimming took off 3 bases at V and 5 bases at J, with 17 bases between the two ends. Germline CDR1 is LNHDA and CDR2 is SQIVND (reference sequence). CDR3 bases: TGTGCCAGTAGTATGACCCCCGGGGCTCGGAACGAGCAGTACTTC. It codes for CASSMTPGARNEQYF. The full variable domain, completed using reference TRBV19 and TRBJ2-7, is DGGITQSPKYLFRKEGQNVTLSCEQNLNHDAMYWYRQDPGQGLRLIYYSQIVNDFQKGDIAEGYSVSREKKESFPLTVTSAQKNPTAFYLCASSMTPGARNEQYFGPGTRLTVT.

The chain has TRBV5-5 and TRBJ1-1; weak D call: TRBD1 (5 bases). The V and J ends lost 0 bases and 5 bases respectively, with 11 bases between them. The V gene's germline CDR1 is SGHKS and CDR2 YYEKEE (reference sequence). There are 14 residues in the CDR3. The CDR3 here is CASSLGEGRTEAFF. The CDR3, as DNA: TGTGCCAGCAGCTTGGGGGAGGGGAGAACTGAAGCTTTCTTT.

This chain joins TRBV5-6 and TRBJ1-1; possible D gene TRBD1, 5 bases. The ends were cut back, 4 bases at V and 4 bases at J, with 20 bases in the middle. The CDR3 is 16 residues long. CDR1 and CDR2 (germline): SGHDT, YYEEEE. The CDR3 nucleotides are TGTGCCAGCAGCGACCCGAAATCGGGGCTGGGCACTGAAGCTTTCTTT. Translating gives CASSDPKSGLGTEAFF. The full variable domain, with the rest looked up from reference TRBV5-6 and TRBJ1-1, is DAGVTQSPTHLIKTRGQQVTLRCSPKSGHDTVSWYQQALGQGPQFIFQYYEEEERQRGNFPDRFSGHQFPNYSSELNVNALLLGDSALYLCASSDPKSGLGTEAFFGQGTRLTVV.

The V and J genes are TRBV3-1 (or the pseudogene TRBV3-2) and TRBJ1-5; maybe TRBD1 (5 bases). With 4 bases removed from V and 4 bases from J, the gap between germline ends came to 17 bases. Germline V gene sequence: CDR1 LGHDT, CDR2 YNNKEL (reference sequence). This CDR3 is built from 16 residues. The CDR3 nucleotides are TGTGCCAGCAGCCGAACTCCCCGGGGCAGTAATCAGCCCCAGCATTTT. Translating it yields CASSRTPRGSNQPQHF.

The chain has TRBV11-2 and TRBJ2-7; the D is unclear. The CDR3 totals 13 residues. Trimming shortened V by 1 base and J by 1 base, and 5 bases separated the two germline ends. The germline V gene has CDR1 SGHAT and CDR2 FQNNGV. The chain's CDR3 is CASSLAGSYEQYF. For the CDR3, the DNA is TGTGCCAGCAGCTTAGCTGGATCCTACGAGCAGTACTTC.

The J gene is TRBJ1-5, the V gene TRBV6-2 or TRBV6-3, with TRBD1 identical over 7 bases. The CDR3 covers 14 residues. CDR1 and CDR2 from the germline V gene are MNHEY and SVGEGT. Germline trimming cut 4 bases from V and 9 bases from J; bases unmatched to any gene: 9. The CDR3 loop reads CASSFRQGGWPQHF. The DNA of the CDR3 is TGTGCCAGCAGTTTTAGACAGGGCGGGTGGCCCCAGCATTTT.

DNA for the CDR3: TGTGCCAGCAGCCCTCATCGCGGATCTGGGGCCAACGTCCTGACTTTC. The encoded protein is CASSPHRGSGANVLTF. J is TRBJ2-6 and V is TRBV9, with D unclear. Trimming took 4 bases from V and 1 from J, leaving 12 bases between them. CDR3 length: 16 amino acids. From germline, CDR1 is SGDLS and CDR2 YYNGEE.

The gene calls are TRBV5-1 and TRBJ2-7; D not resolved. The CDR3 extends over 12 amino acids. Trimming removed 2 bases at V and 3 bases at J, with 6 bases between. Per germline, CDR1 SGHRS and CDR2 YFSETQ. The chain's CDR3 is CASSLENYEQYF. CDR3 nucleotide sequence: TGCGCCAGCAGCTTAGAGAACTACGAGCAGTACTTC. Combining the CDR3 with reference TRBV5-1 and TRBJ2-7 gives the whole variable domain KAGVTQTPRYLIKTRGQQVTLSCSPISGHRSVSWYQQTPGQGLQFLFEYFSETQRNKGNFPGRFSGRQFSNSRSEMNVSTLELGDSALYLCASSLENYEQYFGPGTRLTVT.